This entry lists 25 T cell receptor beta chains sequenced from one sample in a study of cytomegalovirus exposure and HLA in healthy donors. TCRdb's table, derived via immunoSEQ multiplex PCR, lists solely in-frame clones and lacks some. The sample lists 100,000 to 150,000 clones, approximately 91% occurring once. The sequenced sample consisted of PBMCs. These receptors were taken from a man under 40 in good health and CMV-seronegative.

This clone has more than one count but fewer than ten. The chain carries TRBV13 and TRBJ1-2, with 7 bases identical to TRBD1. The CDR3 has 17 residues. Losses at the gene ends were 1 base for V and 2 bases for J; bases not matched to a gene: 10. Germline V gives CDR1 PRHDT, CDR2 FYEKMQ (reference sequence). Here the CDR3 DNA reads TGTGCCAGCAGCTTAGAGGGGGCAGGGCTGAACAACTATGGCTACACCTTC. Its translation: CASSLEGAGLNNYGYTF.

V gene TRBV5-4 combines with J gene TRBJ2-2, with 15 bases lining up with TRBD2. J was trimmed by 7 bases and V by 3 bases; bases with no gene match: 7. The CDR3 loop spans 17 amino acids. Germline V gene lookup returns CDR1 SGHNT and CDR2 YYREEE (reference sequence). This chain's CDR3 is CASSWTSGRARGGELFF. The CDR3 DNA sequence: TGTGCCAGCAGCTGGACTAGCGGGAGGGCCAGGGGCGGGGAGCTGTTTTTT.

The chain carries TRBV5-6 and TRBJ1-1, with 9 bases aligning to TRBD1. Per the germline V gene, CDR1 is SGHDT and CDR2 is YYEEEE. The CDR3 length is 14 residues. Germline trimming cut 7 bases from V and 0 bases from J; bases unmatched to any gene: 4. Here the CDR3 reads CASDTGGLNTEAFF. As DNA, the CDR3 is TGTGCCAGCGACACAGGGGGCCTGAACACTGAAGCTTTCTTT.

V and J are TRBV9 and TRBJ2-1; 8 bases agree with TRBD2. CDR1 and CDR2 from the germline V gene are SGDLS and YYNGEE. This CDR3 is 16 amino acids long. V lost 0 bases, J lost 5 bases, and 7 bases stayed unmatched. CDR3 in DNA: TGTGCCAGCAGCGTAGATCCGGGAGGGCTTGACAATGAGCAGTTCTTC. Its protein is CASSVDPGGLDNEQFF.

CDR3 in amino acids: CASSRTGTPYNEQFF. The CDR3 coding sequence is TGTGCCAGCAGTCGTACCGGGACTCCCTACAATGAGCAGTTCTTC. V gene TRBV28 combines with J gene TRBJ2-1, with a possible D match to TRBD2 (6 bases). CDR1 MDHEN and CDR2 SYDVKM come from the germline V gene. V dropped 5 bases and J dropped 2 bases, with 13 bases sitting between them. This CDR3 region has 15 residues.

The chain uses TRBV19 and TRBJ2-7; maybe TRBD2 (5 bases). The CDR3 spans 13 residues. V was trimmed by 5 bases and J by 4 bases, leaving 12 bases between them. Germline values: CDR1 LNHDA, CDR2 SQIVND (reference sequence). The CDR3 loop reads CASSPGRDYEQYF. For the CDR3, the DNA is TGTGCCAGTAGTCCCGGTCGGGATTACGAGCAGTACTTC.

This clone was observed once. This rearrangement joins TRBV28 to TRBJ2-5, with D possibly being TRBD2 (5 bases). Per the germline V gene, CDR1 is MDHEN and CDR2 is SYDVKM. This CDR3 is built from 15 residues. V was pared by 8 bases and J by 2 bases, with 18 bases between. CDR3 amino acids: CASFPYGVLQETQYF. As DNA, the CDR3 is TGTGCCAGCTTTCCCTACGGGGTTCTACAAGAGACCCAGTACTTC.

The chain recombines TRBV11-2 with TRBJ1-1; D call uncertain. Per the germline V gene, CDR1 is SGHAT and CDR2 is FQNNGV. Trimming took 1 base from V and 5 from J, leaving 8 bases between them. This CDR3 contains 13 residues. CDR3 nucleotide sequence: TGTGCCAGCAGCTTAGTACGAGGAACTGAAGCTTTCTTT. It encodes CASSLVRGTEAFF.

This sequence joins TRBV7-2 and TRBJ1-1; TRBD1 agrees at 11 bases. J was trimmed by 7 bases and V by 4 bases; bases with no gene match: 8. The germline V gene has CDR1 SGHTA and CDR2 FQGNSA. The CDR3 length is 15 residues. CDR3 sequence reads: CASSWMGQGVGEAFF. DNA of the CDR3: TGTGCCAGCAGCTGGATGGGACAGGGGGTAGGTGAAGCTTTCTTT.

V is TRBV6-5 and J is TRBJ1-1; D unresolved. Germline-derived CDR1 and CDR2 are MNHEY and SVGAGI. V lost 2 bases, J lost 0 bases, and 7 bases lay in between. The CDR3 covers 14 residues. The CDR3 DNA reads as TGTGCCAGCAGTTACGGACTCATGAACACTGAAGCTTTCTTT. Protein: CASSYGLMNTEAFF.

This clone was recorded once. The chain is built from TRBV5-1 and TRBJ1-3; D uncertain. V lost 1 base and J 0 bases, leaving 5 bases between the germline ends. The CDR3 length is 14 residues. The germline CDR1 and CDR2 sequences are SGHRS and YFSETQ. The CDR3 nucleotides read TGCGCCAGCAGCTTGACAAGCTCTGGAAACACCATATATTTT. This translates into CASSLTSSGNTIYF. Drawing the rest from reference TRBV5-1 and TRBJ1-3, the complete variable domain is KAGVTQTPRYLIKTRGQQVTLSCSPISGHRSVSWYQQTPGQGLQFLFEYFSETQRNKGNFPGRFSGRQFSNSRSEMNVSTLELGDSALYLCASSLTSSGNTIYFGEGSWLTVV.

The chain carries TRBV6-5 and TRBJ1-1; 10 bases match TRBD1. CDR1 is MNHEY and CDR2 is SVGAGI in the germline V gene. The CDR3 consists of 14 residues. V shed 6 bases and J 2 bases; nucleotides not matched to a gene: 3. CDR3 nucleotides: TGTGCCAGCAGGGGGACAGGGGCTAACACTGAAGCTTTCTTT. Its protein product is CASRGTGANTEAFF.

The chain is built from TRBV29-1 and TRBJ2-1, with unresolved D. CDR3 length equals 13 residues. CDR1 is SQVTM and CDR2 is ANQGSEA in the germline V gene. Trimming shortened V by 3 bases and J by 5 bases, and 11 bases separated the two germline ends. CDR3 residues: CSVEVILHNEQFF. CDR3 bases: TGCAGCGTTGAGGTGATACTACACAATGAGCAGTTCTTC.

As regards this clone: Other DNA sequences of this sample code for an identical CDR3. This sequence joins TRBV9 and TRBJ2-5; TRBD1 might be the D (5 bases). The length of the CDR3 is 13 residues. Trimming removed 0 bases at V and 2 bases at J, with 5 bases between. Germline V CDR1 and CDR2: SGDLS, YYNGEE. The CDR3 region has the DNA TGTGCCAGCAGCGTAGGACAGCAAGAGACCCAGTACTTC. The encoded protein is CASSVGQQETQYF.

The V and J genes are TRBV2 and TRBJ1-1, with 8 bases matching TRBD1. This CDR3 contains 16 residues. CDR1 and CDR2 (germline): SNHLY, FYNNEI. The V segment lost 1 base and the J segment 4 bases; nucleotides outside the gene matches: 8. DNA for the CDR3: TGTGCCAGCAGTGAAGGGCAGGGGGCAGGCGGCACTGAAGCTTTCTTT. Translating gives CASSEGQGAGGTEAFF.

J is TRBJ2-7 and V is TRBV5-1; possible D gene TRBD2, 6 bases. Trimming took 1 base from V and 7 from J, leaving 18 bases between them. CDR1 is SGHRS and CDR2 is YFSETQ in the germline V gene. The CDR3 contains 15 residues. Here the CDR3 reads CASSLTPSREWEQYF. The CDR3 nucleotides read TGCGCCAGCAGCTTGACCCCGAGCCGGGAGTGGGAGCAGTACTTC. The entire variable domain, with the rest obtained from reference TRBV5-1 and TRBJ2-7, is as follows: KAGVTQTPRYLIKTRGQQVTLSCSPISGHRSVSWYQQTPGQGLQFLFEYFSETQRNKGNFPGRFSGRQFSNSRSEMNVSTLELGDSALYLCASSLTPSREWEQYFGPGTRLTVT.

The genes are TRBV5-1 and TRBJ1-4, with 10 bases matching TRBD1. The germline gives CDR1 SGHRS, CDR2 YFSETQ. Trimming took 4 bases from V and 7 from J; bases not matched to a gene: 7. The CDR3 extends over 15 amino acids. The CDR3 nucleotides read TGCGCCAGCAGCCCGACAGGGGGCTGGGGTGAAAAACTGTTTTTT. Its translation: CASSPTGGWGEKLFF.

The gene calls are TRBV19 and TRBJ1-1; D gene unclear. This CDR3 region has 12 residues. Germline-derived CDR1 and CDR2 are LNHDA and SQIVND (reference sequence). Trimming took 4 bases from V and 4 from J, leaving 7 bases between them. CDR3 sequence: CASSKKPTEAFF. CDR3 nucleotides: TGTGCCAGTAGTAAAAAGCCCACTGAAGCTTTCTTT.

J is TRBJ2-7 and V is TRBV6-1; tentative D call: TRBD1 (5 bases). Germline CDR1 and CDR2: MNHNS and SASEGT. CDR3 length: 13 amino acids. The germline V and J ends were trimmed by 6 bases and 2 bases, with 11 bases remaining between them. For the CDR3, the DNA is TGTGCCAGCAGACAAGGACAAACCTACGAGCAGTACTTC. Its protein is CASRQGQTYEQYF.

The chain is built from TRBV7-2 and TRBJ2-1; no firm D call. This CDR3 spans 14 amino acids. Germline V gene lookup returns CDR1 SGHTA and CDR2 FQGNSA. The germline V and J ends were trimmed by 5 bases and 6 bases, with 14 bases remaining between them. CDR3 loop: CASSQPDSRNEQFF. The CDR3 DNA is TGTGCCAGCAGCCAACCTGACTCCCGCAATGAGCAGTTCTTC.

The V call is TRBV9, the J call TRBJ1-5; maybe TRBD1 (5 bases). Germline V gene lookup returns CDR1 SGDLS and CDR2 YYNGEE. The V end lost 2 bases, the J end lost 0 bases, and 9 bases lay between the germline ends. The CDR3 is 15 residues long. CDR3 DNA sequence: TGTGCCAGCAGCGTGGGGCTATATAGCAATCAGCCCCAGCATTTT. This sequence encodes CASSVGLYSNQPQHF.

V is TRBV4-3 and J is TRBJ2-7; D unresolved. This CDR3 comprises 16 residues. V was trimmed by 0 bases and J by 0 bases, leaving 12 bases between them. Germline CDR1 reads LGHNA; CDR2 reads YSLEER. This chain's CDR3 is CASSQERDLSSYEQYF. The DNA of the CDR3 is TGCGCCAGCAGCCAAGAGCGAGACTTAAGCTCCTACGAGCAGTACTTC.

V and J are TRBV19 and TRBJ1-5; 7 bases match TRBD1. The CDR3 is 16 amino acids. Germline V CDR1 and CDR2: LNHDA, SQIVND (reference sequence). Trimming cost V 6 bases and J 7 bases; bases outside gene matches: 15. The CDR3 loop is CASRPLDRARGQPQHF. CDR3 nucleotides: TGTGCCAGTAGACCCCTAGACAGGGCAAGGGGGCAGCCCCAGCATTTT.

This clone has a single count. This chain connects TRBV10-2 to TRBJ2-7; TRBD1 is a possible D gene (6 bases). Germline CDR1 WSHSY, CDR2 SAAADI. The V end was cut by 3 bases, the J end by 3 bases, with 9 bases between. The CDR3 covers 13 residues. The CDR3 nucleotides are TGCGCCAGCAGTGACGCGGACAGCTACGAGCAGTACTTC. Its translation: CASSDADSYEQYF.

The J gene is TRBJ1-1, the V gene TRBV29-1; 7 nucleotides agree with TRBD1. The CDR3 consists of 13 residues. Unmatched junction bases numbered 12, after V lost 6 bases and J lost 8 bases. Germline V lookup: CDR1 SQVTM, CDR2 ANQGSEA. The CDR3 sequence is CSVYRRQGGEAFF. CDR3 DNA: TGCAGCGTCTACCGCCGACAGGGAGGAGAAGCTTTCTTT.